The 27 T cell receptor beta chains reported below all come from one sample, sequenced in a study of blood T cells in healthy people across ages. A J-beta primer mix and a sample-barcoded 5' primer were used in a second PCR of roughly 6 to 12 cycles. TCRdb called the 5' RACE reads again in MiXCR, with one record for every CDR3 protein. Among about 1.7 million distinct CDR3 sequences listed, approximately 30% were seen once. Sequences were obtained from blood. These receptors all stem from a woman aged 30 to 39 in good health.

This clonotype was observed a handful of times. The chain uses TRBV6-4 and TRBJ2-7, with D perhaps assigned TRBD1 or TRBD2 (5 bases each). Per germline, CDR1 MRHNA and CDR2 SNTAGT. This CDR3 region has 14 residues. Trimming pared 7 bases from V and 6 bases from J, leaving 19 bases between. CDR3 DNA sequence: TGTGCCAGCACCGGAAGCAGGGTTGAGGGCGAGCAGTACTTC. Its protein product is CASTGSRVEGEQYF.

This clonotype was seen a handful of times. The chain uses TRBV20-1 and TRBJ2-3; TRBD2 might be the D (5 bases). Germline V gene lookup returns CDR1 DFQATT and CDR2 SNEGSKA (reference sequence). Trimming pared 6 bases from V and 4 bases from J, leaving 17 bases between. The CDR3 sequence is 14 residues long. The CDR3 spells CSARPPGRSDTQYF. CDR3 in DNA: TGCAGTGCAAGACCCCCGGGGAGATCAGATACGCAGTATTTT.

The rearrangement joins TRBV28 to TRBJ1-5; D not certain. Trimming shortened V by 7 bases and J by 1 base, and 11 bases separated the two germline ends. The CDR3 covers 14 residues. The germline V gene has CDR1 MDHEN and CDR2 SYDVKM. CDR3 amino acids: CASKQSNSNQPQHF. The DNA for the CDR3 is TGTGCCAGCAAACAGTCTAACAGCAATCAGCCCCAGCATTTT.

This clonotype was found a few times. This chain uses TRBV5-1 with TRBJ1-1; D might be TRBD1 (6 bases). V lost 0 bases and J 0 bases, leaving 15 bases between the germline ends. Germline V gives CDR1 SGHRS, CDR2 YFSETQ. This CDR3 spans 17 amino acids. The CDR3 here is CASSLAATDSLNTEAFF. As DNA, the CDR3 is TGCGCCAGCAGCTTGGCAGCTACGGACAGCCTGAACACTGAAGCTTTCTTT.

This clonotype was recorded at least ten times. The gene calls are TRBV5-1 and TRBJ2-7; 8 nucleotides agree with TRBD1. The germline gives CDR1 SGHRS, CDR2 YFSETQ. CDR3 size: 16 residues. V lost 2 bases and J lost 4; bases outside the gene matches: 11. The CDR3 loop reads CASSLRTGQSLYEQYF. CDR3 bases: TGCGCCAGCAGCTTAAGGACAGGGCAAAGTTTATACGAGCAGTACTTC.

The CDR3 DNA follows: TGCGCCAGCAAGGGCAGGGTGGCCGGGGACACTGAAGCTTTCTTT. Protein product: CASKGRVAGDTEAFF. The genes are TRBV5-1 and TRBJ1-1; possible D gene TRBD1, 5 bases. This CDR3 is 15 amino acids long. Germline loops: CDR1 SGHRS, CDR2 YFSETQ. The germline V and J ends were trimmed by 6 bases and 3 bases, with 18 bases remaining between them.

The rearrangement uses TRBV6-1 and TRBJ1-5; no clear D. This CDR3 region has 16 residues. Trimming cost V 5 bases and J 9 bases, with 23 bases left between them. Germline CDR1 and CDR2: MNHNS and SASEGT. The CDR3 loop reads CASSHGRNPAGLPQHF. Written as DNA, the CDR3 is TGTGCCAGCAGTCACGGACGGAACCCTGCGGGTCTGCCCCAGCATTTT.

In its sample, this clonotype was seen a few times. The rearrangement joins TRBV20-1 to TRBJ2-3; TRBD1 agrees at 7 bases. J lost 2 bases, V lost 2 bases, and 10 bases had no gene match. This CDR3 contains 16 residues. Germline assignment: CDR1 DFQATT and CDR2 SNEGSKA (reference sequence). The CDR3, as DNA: TGCAGTGCTAGAAAAGAGAGGGGGCTGACCACAGATACGCAGTATTTT. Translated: CSARKERGLTTDTQYF.

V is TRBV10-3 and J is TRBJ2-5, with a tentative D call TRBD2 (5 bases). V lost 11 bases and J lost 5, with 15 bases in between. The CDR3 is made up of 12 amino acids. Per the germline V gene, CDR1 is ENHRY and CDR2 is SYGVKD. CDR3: CAVGGFEETQYF. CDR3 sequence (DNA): TGTGCCGTCGGCGGGTTTGAGGAGACCCAGTACTTC.

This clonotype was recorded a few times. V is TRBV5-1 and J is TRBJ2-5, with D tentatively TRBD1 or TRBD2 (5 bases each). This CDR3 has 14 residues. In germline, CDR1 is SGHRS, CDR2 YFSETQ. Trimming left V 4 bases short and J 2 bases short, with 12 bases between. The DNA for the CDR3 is TGCGCCAGCAGCGGGACGTACGATCAAGAGACCCAGTACTTC. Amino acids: CASSGTYDQETQYF. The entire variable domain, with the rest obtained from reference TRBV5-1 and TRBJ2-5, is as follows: KAGVTQTPRYLIKTRGQQVTLSCSPISGHRSVSWYQQTPGQGLQFLFEYFSETQRNKGNFPGRFSGRQFSNSRSEMNVSTLELGDSALYLCASSGTYDQETQYFGPGTRLLVL.

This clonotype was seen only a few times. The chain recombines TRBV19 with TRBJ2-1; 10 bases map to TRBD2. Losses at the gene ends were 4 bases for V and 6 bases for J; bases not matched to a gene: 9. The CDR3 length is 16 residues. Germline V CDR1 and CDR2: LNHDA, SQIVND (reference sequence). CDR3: CASSRQTSGSGNEQFF. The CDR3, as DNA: TGTGCCAGTAGTAGGCAGACTAGCGGGTCCGGCAATGAGCAGTTCTTC.

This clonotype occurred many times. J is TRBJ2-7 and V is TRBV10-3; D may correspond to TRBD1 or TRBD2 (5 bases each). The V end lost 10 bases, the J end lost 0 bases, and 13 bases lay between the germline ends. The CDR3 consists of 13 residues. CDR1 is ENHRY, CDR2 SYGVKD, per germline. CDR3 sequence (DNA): TGTGCCACCCGGGACGGTGGCTCCTACGAGCAGTACTTC. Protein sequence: CATRDGGSYEQYF.

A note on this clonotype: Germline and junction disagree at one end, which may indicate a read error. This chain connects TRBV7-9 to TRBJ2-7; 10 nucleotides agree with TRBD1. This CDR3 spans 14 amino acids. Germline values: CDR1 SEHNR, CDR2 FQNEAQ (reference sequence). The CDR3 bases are TGTGCCGGCAGCCCGGGACAGGGGTTTTACGAGCAGTACTTC. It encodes CAGSPGQGFYEQYF.

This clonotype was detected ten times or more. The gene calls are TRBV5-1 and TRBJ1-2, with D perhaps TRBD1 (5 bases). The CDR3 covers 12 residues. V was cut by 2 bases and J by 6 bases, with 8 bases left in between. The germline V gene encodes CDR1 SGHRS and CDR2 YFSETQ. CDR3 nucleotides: TGCGCCAGCAGCTTTTGGGGGAATGGCTACACCTTC. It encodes CASSFWGNGYTF.

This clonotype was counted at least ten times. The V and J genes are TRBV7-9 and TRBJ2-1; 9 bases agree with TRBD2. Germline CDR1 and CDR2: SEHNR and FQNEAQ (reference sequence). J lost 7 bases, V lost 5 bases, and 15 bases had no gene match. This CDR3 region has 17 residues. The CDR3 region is CASSPLGPSGDLNEQFF. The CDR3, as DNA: TGTGCCAGCAGCCCTCTCGGACCTAGCGGGGACTTGAATGAGCAGTTCTTC.

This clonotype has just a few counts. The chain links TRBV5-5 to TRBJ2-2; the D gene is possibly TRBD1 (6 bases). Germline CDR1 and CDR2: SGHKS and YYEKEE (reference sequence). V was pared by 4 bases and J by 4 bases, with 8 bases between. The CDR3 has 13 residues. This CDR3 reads CASSQQGTGELFF. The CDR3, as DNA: TGTGCCAGCAGCCAACAGGGCACCGGGGAGCTGTTTTTT.

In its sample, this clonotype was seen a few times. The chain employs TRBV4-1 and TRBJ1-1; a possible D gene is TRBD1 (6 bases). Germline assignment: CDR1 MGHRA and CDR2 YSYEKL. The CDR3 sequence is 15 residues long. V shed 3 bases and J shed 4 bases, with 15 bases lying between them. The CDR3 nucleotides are TGCGCCAGCAGCCAGGTAACAGGGCCCCCCACTGAAGCTTTCTTT. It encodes CASSQVTGPPTEAFF.

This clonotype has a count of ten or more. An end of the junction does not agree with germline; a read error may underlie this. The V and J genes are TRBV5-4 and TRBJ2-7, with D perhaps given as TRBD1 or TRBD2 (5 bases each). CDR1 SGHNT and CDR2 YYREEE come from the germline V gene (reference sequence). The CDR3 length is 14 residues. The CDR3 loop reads CASSLEAGSDEQYF. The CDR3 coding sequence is TGCGCCAGCAGCTTGGAGGCAGGGAGCGACGAGCAGTACTTC.

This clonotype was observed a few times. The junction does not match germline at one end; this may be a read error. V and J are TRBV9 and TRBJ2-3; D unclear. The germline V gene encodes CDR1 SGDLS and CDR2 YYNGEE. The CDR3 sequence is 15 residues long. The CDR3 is CASSVDGRSKDTQYF. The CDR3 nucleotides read TGTGCCAGCAGCGTAGATGGCAGAAGCAAAGATACGCAGTATTTT.

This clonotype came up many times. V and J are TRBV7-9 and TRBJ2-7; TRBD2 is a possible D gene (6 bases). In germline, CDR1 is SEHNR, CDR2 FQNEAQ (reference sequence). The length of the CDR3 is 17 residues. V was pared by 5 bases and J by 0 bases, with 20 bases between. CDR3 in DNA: TGTGCCAGCAGCCCCCCCCGGGTGGCGGGGAGCTCCTACGAGCAGTACTTC. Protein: CASSPPRVAGSSYEQYF.

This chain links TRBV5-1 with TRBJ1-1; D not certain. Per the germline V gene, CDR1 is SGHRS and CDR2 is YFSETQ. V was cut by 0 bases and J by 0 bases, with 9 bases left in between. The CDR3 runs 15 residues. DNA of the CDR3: TGCGCCAGCAGCTTGGATGGAATCCTGAACACTGAAGCTTTCTTT. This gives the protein CASSLDGILNTEAFF.

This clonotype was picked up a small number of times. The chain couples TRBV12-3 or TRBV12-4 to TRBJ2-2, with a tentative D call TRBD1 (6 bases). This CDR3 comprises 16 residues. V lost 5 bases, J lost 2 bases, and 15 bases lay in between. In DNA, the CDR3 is TGTGCCAGCAGTCCACAGGGTGGAGTAAACACCGGGGAGCTGTTTTTT. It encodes CASSPQGGVNTGELFF.

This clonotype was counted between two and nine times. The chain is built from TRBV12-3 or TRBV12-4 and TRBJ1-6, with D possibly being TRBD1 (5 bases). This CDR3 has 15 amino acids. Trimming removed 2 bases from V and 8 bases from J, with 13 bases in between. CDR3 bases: TGTGCCAGCAGTTTAAGAGGCGGACAAGATTCACCCCTCCACTTT. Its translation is CASSLRGGQDSPLHF.

CDR3 sequence reads: CSARAGQGDHQPQHF. The CDR3 DNA sequence: TGCAGTGCTAGGGCAGGACAGGGCGATCATCAGCCCCAGCATTTT. The chain has TRBV20-1 and TRBJ1-5, with 8 bases aligning to TRBD1. Looked up from germline, CDR1 is DFQATT and CDR2 is SNEGSKA (reference sequence). The V segment lost 3 bases and the J segment 5 bases; nucleotides outside the gene matches: 9. The CDR3 runs to 15 residues.

The CDR3: CASSRVPCGYEQYF. In DNA form, the CDR3 reads TGTGCCAGCAGCCGCGTCCCCTGCGGATACGAGCAGTACTTC. The V and J genes are TRBV7-2 and TRBJ2-7; D ambiguous. Trimming shortened V by 5 bases and J by 4 bases, and 15 bases separated the two germline ends. The V gene's germline CDR1 is SGHTA and CDR2 FQGNSA. The CDR3 loop spans 14 amino acids.

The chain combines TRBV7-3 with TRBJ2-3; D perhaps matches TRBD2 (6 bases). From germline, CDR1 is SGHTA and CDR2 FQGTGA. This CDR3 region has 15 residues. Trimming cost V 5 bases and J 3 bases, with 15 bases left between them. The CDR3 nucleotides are TGTGCCAGCAGCCAGACTAGGGAGCGAACAGATACGCAGTATTTT. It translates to CASSQTRERTDTQYF.

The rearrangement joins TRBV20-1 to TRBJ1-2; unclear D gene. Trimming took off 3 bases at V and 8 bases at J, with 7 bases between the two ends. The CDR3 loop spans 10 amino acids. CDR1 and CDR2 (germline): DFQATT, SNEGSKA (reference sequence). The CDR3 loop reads CSASPFGYTF. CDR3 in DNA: TGCAGTGCTAGTCCGTTCGGCTACACCTTC.